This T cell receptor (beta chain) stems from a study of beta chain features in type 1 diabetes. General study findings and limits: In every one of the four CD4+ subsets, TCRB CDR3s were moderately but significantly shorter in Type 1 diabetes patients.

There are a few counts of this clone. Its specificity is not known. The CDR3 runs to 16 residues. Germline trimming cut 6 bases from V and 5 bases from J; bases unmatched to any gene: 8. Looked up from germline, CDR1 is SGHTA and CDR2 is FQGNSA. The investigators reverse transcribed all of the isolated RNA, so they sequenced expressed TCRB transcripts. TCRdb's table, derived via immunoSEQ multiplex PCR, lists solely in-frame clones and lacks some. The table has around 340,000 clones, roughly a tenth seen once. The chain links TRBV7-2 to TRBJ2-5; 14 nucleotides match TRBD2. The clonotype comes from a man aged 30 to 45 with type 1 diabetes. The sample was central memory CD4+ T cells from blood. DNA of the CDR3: TGTGCCAGCAGGAAAGGGACTAGCGGGGGCTCGGAGACCCAGTACTTC. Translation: CASRKGTSGGSETQYF.